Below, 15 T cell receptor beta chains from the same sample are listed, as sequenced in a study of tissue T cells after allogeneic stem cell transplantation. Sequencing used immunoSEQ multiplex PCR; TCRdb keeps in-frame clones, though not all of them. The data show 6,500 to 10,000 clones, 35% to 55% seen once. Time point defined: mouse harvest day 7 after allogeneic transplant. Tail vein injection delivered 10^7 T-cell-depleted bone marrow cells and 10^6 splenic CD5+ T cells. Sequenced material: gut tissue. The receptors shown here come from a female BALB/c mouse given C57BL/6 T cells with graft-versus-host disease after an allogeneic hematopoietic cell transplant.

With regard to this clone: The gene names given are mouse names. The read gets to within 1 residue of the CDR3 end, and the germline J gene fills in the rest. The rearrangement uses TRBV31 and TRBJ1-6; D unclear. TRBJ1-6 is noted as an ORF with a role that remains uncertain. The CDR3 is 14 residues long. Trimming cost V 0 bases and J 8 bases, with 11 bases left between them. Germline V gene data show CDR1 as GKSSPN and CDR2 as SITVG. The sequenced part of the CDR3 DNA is TGTGCCTGGAGTCTTCCCCCGTATGATTCGCCCCTCTAC. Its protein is CAWSLPPYDSPLY. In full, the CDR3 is CAWSLPPYDSPLYF.

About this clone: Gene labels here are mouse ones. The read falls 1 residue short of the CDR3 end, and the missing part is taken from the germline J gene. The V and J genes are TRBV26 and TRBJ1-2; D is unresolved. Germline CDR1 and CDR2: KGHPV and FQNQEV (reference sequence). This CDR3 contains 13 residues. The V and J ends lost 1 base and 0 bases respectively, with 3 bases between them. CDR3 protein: CASSLYANSDYTF. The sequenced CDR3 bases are TGTGCCAGCAGTCTGTACGCAAACTCCGACTACACC.

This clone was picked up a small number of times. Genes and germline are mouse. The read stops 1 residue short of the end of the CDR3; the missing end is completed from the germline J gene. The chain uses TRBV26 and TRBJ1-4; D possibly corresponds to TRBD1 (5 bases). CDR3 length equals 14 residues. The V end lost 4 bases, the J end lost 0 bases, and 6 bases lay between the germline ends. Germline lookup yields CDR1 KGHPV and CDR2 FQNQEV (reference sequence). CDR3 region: CASSPTVSNERLFF. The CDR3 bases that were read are TGTGCCAGCAGTCCGACAGTTTCCAACGAAAGATTATTT.

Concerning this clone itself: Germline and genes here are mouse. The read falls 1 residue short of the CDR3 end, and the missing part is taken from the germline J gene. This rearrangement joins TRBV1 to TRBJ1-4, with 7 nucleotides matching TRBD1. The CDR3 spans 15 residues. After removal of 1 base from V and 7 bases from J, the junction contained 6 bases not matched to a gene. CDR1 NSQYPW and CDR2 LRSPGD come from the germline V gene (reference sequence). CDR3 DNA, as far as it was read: TGCACCTGCAGTGCAGTGACAGGGAGGACCGAAAGATTATTT. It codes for CTCSAVTGRTERLF. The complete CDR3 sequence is CTCSAVTGRTERLFF.

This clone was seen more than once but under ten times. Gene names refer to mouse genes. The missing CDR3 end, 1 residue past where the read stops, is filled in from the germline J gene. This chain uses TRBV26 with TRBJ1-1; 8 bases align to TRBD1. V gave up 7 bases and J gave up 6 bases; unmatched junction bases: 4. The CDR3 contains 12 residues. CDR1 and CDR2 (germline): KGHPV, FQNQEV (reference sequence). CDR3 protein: CASKTGAPEVFF. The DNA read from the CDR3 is TGTGCCAGCAAGACAGGGGCCCCAGAAGTCTTC.

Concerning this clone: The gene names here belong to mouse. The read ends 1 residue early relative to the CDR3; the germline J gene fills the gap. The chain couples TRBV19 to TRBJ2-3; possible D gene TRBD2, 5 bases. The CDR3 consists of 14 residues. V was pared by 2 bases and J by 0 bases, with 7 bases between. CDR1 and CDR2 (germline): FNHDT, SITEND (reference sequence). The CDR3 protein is CASSILGSAETLYF. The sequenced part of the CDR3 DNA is TGTGCCAGCAGTATTCTGGGAAGTGCAGAAACGCTGTAT. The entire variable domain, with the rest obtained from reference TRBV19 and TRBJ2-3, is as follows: GGIITQTPKFLIGQEGQKLTLKCQQNFNHDTMYWYRQDSGKGLRLIYYSITENDLQKGDLSEGYDASREKKSSFSLTVTSAQKNEMAVFLCASSILGSAETLYFGSGTRLTVL.

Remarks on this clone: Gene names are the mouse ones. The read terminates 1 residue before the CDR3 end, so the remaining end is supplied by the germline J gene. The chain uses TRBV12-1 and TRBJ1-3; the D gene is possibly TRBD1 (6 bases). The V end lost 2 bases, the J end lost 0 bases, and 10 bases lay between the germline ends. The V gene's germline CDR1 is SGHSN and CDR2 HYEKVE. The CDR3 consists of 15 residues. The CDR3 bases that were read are TGTGCCAGCTCTCACAGGGACGATTCTGGAAATACGCTCTAT. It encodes CASSHRDDSGNTLY. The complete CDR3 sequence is CASSHRDDSGNTLYF.

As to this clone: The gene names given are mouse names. The covered CDR3 bases are TGTGCCAGCAGCCATGGACAGTTCCAAGACACCCAGTAC. Amino acids: CASSHGQFQDTQY. The CDR3, in full, reads CASSHGQFQDTQYF. The V gene is TRBV2, the J gene TRBJ2-5; perhaps TRBD1 as D (6 bases). The read finishes 1 residue shy of the CDR3 end, and the germline J gene is used to complete it. The V gene's germline CDR1 is LGHNA and CDR2 YSYQKL. V was clipped by 3 bases and J by 2 bases, with 9 bases between them. The CDR3 runs 14 residues.

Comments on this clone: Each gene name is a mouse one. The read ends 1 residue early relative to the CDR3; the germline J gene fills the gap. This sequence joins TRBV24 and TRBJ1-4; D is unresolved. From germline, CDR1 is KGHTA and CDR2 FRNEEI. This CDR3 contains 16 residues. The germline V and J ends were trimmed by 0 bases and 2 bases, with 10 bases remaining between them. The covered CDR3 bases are TGTGCCAGCAGTCTGTATGAGGGATGCTCCAACGAAAGATTATTT. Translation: CASSLYEGCSNERLF. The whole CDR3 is CASSLYEGCSNERLFF.

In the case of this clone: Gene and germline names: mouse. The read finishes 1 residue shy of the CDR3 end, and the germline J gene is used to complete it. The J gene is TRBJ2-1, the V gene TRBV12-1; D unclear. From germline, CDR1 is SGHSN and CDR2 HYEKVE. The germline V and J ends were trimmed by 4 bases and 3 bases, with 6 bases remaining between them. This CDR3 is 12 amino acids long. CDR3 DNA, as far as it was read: TGTGCCAGCTCCCTCATCTATGCTGAGCAGTTC. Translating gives CASSLIYAEQF. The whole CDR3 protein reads CASSLIYAEQFF.

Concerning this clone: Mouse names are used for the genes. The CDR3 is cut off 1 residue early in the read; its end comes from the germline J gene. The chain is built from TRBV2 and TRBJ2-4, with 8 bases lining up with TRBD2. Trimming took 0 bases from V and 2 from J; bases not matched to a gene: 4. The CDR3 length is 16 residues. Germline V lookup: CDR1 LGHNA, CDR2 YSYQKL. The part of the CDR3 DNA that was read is TGTGCCAGCAGCCAAGACTACTGGGGGTCTCAAAACACCTTGTAC. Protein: CASSQDYWGSQNTLY. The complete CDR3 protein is CASSQDYWGSQNTLYF.

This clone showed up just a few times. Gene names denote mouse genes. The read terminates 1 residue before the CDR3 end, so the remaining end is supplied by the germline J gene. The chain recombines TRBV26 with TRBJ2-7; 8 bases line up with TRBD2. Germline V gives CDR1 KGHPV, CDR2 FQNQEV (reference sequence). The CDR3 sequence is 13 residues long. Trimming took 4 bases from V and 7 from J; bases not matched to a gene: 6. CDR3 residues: CASSPGGAREQYF. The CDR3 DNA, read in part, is TGTGCCAGCAGTCCGGGGGGGGCGCGAGAACAGTAC.

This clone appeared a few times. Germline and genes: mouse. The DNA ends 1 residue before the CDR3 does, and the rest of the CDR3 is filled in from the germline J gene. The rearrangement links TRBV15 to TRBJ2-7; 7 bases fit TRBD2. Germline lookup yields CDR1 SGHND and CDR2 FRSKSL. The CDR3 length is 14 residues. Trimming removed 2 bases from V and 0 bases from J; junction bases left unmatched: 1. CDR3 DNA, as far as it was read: TGTGCCAGCAGTTTAAACTGGGGCTCCTATGAACAGTAC. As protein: CASSLNWGSYEQY. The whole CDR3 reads CASSLNWGSYEQYF. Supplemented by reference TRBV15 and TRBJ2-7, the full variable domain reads DAGVTQTPRHEVAEKGQTIILKCEPVSGHNDLFWYRQTKIQGLELLSYFRSKSLMEDGGAFKDRFKAEMLNSSFSTLKIQPTEPKDSAVYLCASSLNWGSYEQYFGPGTRLTVL.

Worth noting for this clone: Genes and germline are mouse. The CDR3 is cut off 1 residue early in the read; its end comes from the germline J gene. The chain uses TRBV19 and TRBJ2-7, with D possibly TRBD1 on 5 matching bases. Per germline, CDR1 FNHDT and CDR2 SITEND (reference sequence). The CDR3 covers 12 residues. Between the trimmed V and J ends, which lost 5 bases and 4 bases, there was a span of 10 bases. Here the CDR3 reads CASSRQKYEQYF. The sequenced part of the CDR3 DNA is TGTGCCAGCAGCAGACAGAAATATGAACAGTAC.

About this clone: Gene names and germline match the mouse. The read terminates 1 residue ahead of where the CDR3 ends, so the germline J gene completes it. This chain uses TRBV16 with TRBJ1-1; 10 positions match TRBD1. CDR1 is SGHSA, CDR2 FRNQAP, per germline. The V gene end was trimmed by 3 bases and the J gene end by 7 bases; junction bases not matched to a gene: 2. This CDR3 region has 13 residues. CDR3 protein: CASSFRDRGEVFF. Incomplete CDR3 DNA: TGTGCAAGCAGCTTCCGGGACAGGGGAGAAGTCTTC. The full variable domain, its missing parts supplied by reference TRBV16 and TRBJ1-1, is NAGVIQTPRHKVTGKGQEATLWCEPISGHSAVFWYRQTIVQGLEFLTYFRNQAPIDDSGMPKERFSAQMPNQSHSTLKIQSTQPQDSAVYLCASSFRDRGEVFFGKGTRLTVV.